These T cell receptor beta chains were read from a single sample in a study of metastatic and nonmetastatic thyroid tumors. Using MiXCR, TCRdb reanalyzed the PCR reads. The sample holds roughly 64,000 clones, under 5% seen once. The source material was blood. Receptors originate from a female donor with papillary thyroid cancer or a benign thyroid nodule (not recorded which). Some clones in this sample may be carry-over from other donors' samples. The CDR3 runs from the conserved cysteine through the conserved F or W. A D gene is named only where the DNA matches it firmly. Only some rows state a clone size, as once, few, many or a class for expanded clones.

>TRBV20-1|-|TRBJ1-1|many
TGCAGTGCTAGCAGGACAGAGAACACTGAAGCTTTCTTT
CSASRTENTEAFF
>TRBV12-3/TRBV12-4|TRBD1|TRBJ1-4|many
TGTGCCAGCAGTTTGGTCGGGACAGTTGGCGAAAAACTGTTTTTT
CASSLVGTVGEKLFF
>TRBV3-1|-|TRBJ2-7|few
TGTGCCAGCAGCCAAGATAGAACTACCTACGAGCAGTACTTC
CASSQDRTTYEQYF
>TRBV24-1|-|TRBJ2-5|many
TGTGCCACCAGTGACACTAGGAGGGGGACCCAGTACTTC
CATSDTRRGTQYF
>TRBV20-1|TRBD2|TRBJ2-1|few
TGCAGTGCAGGAGCGGGAGCTCACTACAATGAGCAGTTCTTC
CSAGAGAHYNEQFF
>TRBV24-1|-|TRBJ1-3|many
TGTGCCACCAGTGACTCGCGGACAGTCTCTGGAAACACCATATATTTT
CATSDSRTVSGNTIYF
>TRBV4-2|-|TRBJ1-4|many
TGTGCCAGCAGCCAAGACGCCTTTTCGGGTCCCAATGAAAAACTGTTTTTT
CASSQDAFSGPNEKLFF
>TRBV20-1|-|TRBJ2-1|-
TGCAGTGCTCCCCGCGGCAGGGGGGCGGTTGAGCAGTTCTTC
CSAPRGRGAVEQFF
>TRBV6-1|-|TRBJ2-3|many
TGTGCCAGCGCTCAATGGCAGACATCCAGCACAGATACGCAGTATTTT
CASAQWQTSSTDTQYF
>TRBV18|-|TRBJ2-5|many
TGTGCCAGCTCACGGCGAGCGGATCAAGAGACCCAGTACTTC
CASSRRADQETQYF
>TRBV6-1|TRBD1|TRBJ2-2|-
TGTGCCAGCAGTCAAACAGGGGGCGGAGGAACCGGGGAGCTGTTTTTT
CASSQTGGGGTGELFF
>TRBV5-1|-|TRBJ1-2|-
TGCGCCAGCAGCCTCTTAGGGGGAGGACAAGTTGGCTACACCTTC
CASSLLGGGQVGYTF
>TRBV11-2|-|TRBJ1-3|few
TGTGCCAGCAAGAGTCAAGGCTCTGGAAACACCATATATTTT
CASKSQGSGNTIYF
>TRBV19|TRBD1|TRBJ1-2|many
TGTGCCAGTAGTAGAGCGAGGACAGGGGTTCCGAATGGCTACACCTTC
CASSRARTGVPNGYTF
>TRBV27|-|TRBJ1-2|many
TGTGCCAGCAGTTTAACAGGGAACTATGGCTACACCTTC
CASSLTGNYGYTF
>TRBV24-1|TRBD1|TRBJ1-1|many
TGTGCCACCAGTGACCCTTCAGGGGGTGGCACTGAAGCTTTCTTT
CATSDPSGGGTEAFF
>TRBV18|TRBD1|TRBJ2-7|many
TGTGCCAGCTCACCACCGAGGACAGGGCTCGACGAGCAGTACTTC
CASSPPRTGLDEQYF
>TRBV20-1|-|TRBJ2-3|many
TGCAGTGCTCCCACTCGCACAGATACGCAGTATTTT
CSAPTRTDTQYF
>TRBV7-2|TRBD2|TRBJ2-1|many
TGTGCCAGCAGCTTAGTGGTAGCGGGAGAGGCCAATGAGCAGTTCTTC
CASSLVVAGEANEQFF
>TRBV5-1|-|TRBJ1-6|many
TGCGCCAGCAGCTTGCGGCCTCTCCAGGGTTCACCCCTCCACTTT
CASSLRPLQGSPLHF
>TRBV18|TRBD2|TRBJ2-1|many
TGTGCCAGCTCACCACGTCTAGCGGGATGGAGGGGCAATGAGCAGTTCTTC
CASSPRLAGWRGNEQFF
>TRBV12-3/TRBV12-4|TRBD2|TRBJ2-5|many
TGTGCCAGCAGTACAACTAGCGGGAGCGGCGAGACCCAGTACTTC
CASSTTSGSGETQYF
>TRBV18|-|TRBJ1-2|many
TGTGCCAGCTCACCACCGTCCCGAAGCTATGGCTACACCTTC
CASSPPSRSYGYTF
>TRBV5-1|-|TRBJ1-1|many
TGCGCCAGTAACCGACAGATTGAAGCTTTCTTT
CASNRQIEAFF
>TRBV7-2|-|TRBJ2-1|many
TGTGCCAGCAGCTTCGCCCCCCCGGCTAGCCTCCTATACAATGAGCAGTTCTTC
CASSFAPPASLLYNEQFF
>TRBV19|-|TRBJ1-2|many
TGTGCCAGTAGTATCTGGGAGACGGTCAACTATGGCTACACCTTC
CASSIWETVNYGYTF
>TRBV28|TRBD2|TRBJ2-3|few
TGTGCCAGCAGCATAAGATCGGGACTAGCGGGAGATAATACGCAGTATTTT
CASSIRSGLAGDNTQYF
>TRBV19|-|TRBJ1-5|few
TGTGCCAGTACCCGTGCTGACAGTTTAGGTAGCAATCAGCCCCAGCATTTT
CASTRADSLGSNQPQHF
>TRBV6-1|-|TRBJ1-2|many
TGTGCCAGCAGTGAAAACAGGGAAAGGACTAACGGTGGCTACACCTTC
CASSENRERTNGGYTF
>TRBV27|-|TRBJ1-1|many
TGTGCCAGCAGTTTATTGGGGAACACTGAAGCTTTCTTT
CASSLLGNTEAFF
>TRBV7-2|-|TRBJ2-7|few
TGTACCAGCAGCCCACGGGCCTACGGAGAGCAGTACTTC
CTSSPRAYGEQYF
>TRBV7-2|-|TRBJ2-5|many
TGTGCCAGCAGCTTACGGGCAGGGGAGGGAGAGACCCAGTACTTC
CASSLRAGEGETQYF
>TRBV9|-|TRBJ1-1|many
TGTGCCAGCAGCGTAGAAGGGGTGACTGAAGCTTTCTTT
CASSVEGVTEAFF
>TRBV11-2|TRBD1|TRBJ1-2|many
TGTGCCAGCAGCTTAGTCGGGACAGGGGATGGCTACACCTTC
CASSLVGTGDGYTF
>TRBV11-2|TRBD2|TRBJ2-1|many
TGTGCCAGCAGCGCCGCTAGCGGGAGTGAGCAGTTCTTC
CASSAASGSEQFF